This passage covers 26 T cell receptor beta chains from one sample sequenced in a study of beta chain features in type 1 diabetes. Notes on the study in general: All four CD4+ subsets from Type 1 diabetes patients carried moderately but significantly shorter TCRB CDR3s.

Every isolated RNA sample was fully reverse transcribed, so sequencing captured expressed TCRB transcripts. This table comes from immunoSEQ multiplex PCR, and its TCRdb copy is limited to in-frame clones, with some not included. Here the sample spans about 160,000 clones, just over 8% being singletons. The antigens of these receptors remain unknown. Sequencing was carried out using central memory CD4+ T cells from blood. These receptors originate from a woman aged 18-29 years with type 1 diabetes.

This clone was observed a few times. The chain carries TRBV9 and TRBJ1-5; TRBD1 agrees at 8 bases. The CDR3 covers 17 residues. V trimming: 4 bases; J trimming: 5 bases; junction bases outside the gene matches: 14. CDR1 SGDLS and CDR2 YYNGEE come from the germline V gene. CDR3 residues: CASSPNLRGRVDQPQHF. CDR3 DNA: TGTGCCAGCAGCCCGAACCTCAGGGGGCGCGTCGATCAGCCCCAGCATTTT.

This clone has just a few counts. This chain links TRBV18 with TRBJ2-1; TRBD2 might be the D (5 bases). The CDR3 sequence is 11 residues long. Per the germline V gene, CDR1 is KGHSH and CDR2 is LQKENI. Between the trimmed V and J ends, which lost 5 bases and 8 bases, there was a span of 7 bases. CDR3 sequence: CASSEGDEQFF. CDR3 bases: TGTGCCAGCTCAGAGGGAGATGAGCAGTTCTTC.

This clone was counted between two and nine times. The chain is built from TRBV7-3 and TRBJ2-6; perhaps TRBD2 as D (6 bases). The CDR3 runs 15 residues. The V end lost 3 bases, the J end lost 0 bases, and 6 bases lay between the germline ends. The germline V gene has CDR1 SGHTA and CDR2 FQGTGA. CDR3 nucleotides: TGTGCCAGCAGCTTCGGGAGCTCTGGGGCCAACGTCCTGACTTTC. Its translation is CASSFGSSGANVLTF.

This clone was recorded a few times. The chain uses TRBV7-9 and TRBJ2-7, with TRBD1 as a possible D gene (6 bases). Germline lookup yields CDR1 SEHNR and CDR2 FQNEAQ (reference sequence). Trimming left V 5 bases short and J 2 bases short, with 10 bases between. This CDR3 region has 13 residues. CDR3 sequence: CASSRDITYEQYF. CDR3 coding DNA: TGTGCCAGCAGCCGGGACATAACCTACGAGCAGTACTTC.

This clone came up a few times. CDR3 coding DNA: TGTGCCAGCAGCCCCCGGGACAGGGCCACCGGGGAGCTGTTTTTT. It encodes CASSPRDRATGELFF. This chain links TRBV7-2 with TRBJ2-2; TRBD1 matches at 9 bases. This CDR3 region has 15 residues. Per the germline V gene, CDR1 is SGHTA and CDR2 is FQGNSA. Trimming cost V 5 bases and J 4 bases; bases outside gene matches: 5.

This clone came up a few times. The chain couples TRBV7-2 to TRBJ2-5; D not certain. V was trimmed by 8 bases and J by 1 base, leaving 8 bases between them. Germline V gene data show CDR1 as SGHTA and CDR2 as FQGNSA. The CDR3 is 12 amino acids. CDR3 sequence: CASAQIQETQYF. DNA for the CDR3: TGTGCCAGCGCCCAGATCCAAGAGACCCAGTACTTC.

This clone occurred a few times. The rearrangement uses TRBV4-1 and TRBJ2-2; 9 bases line up with TRBD2. Germline V gene data show CDR1 as MGHRA and CDR2 as YSYEKL. Trimming at V came to 4 bases and at J to 5 bases, leaving 11 bases not matched to a gene. There are 17 residues in the CDR3. The CDR3 here is CASSPLGVAGGTGELFF. The CDR3 DNA reads TGCGCCAGCAGCCCCCTCGGGGTTGCGGGAGGGACCGGGGAGCTGTTTTTT.

This clone has more than one count but fewer than ten. The chain links TRBV7-2 to TRBJ2-7; possible D gene TRBD1, 6 bases. Germline V gene sequence: CDR1 SGHTA, CDR2 FQGNSA. V lost 6 bases and J 3 bases, leaving 9 bases between the germline ends. The CDR3 is made up of 12 amino acids. This CDR3 reads CASSRDNYEQYF. CDR3 DNA sequence: TGTGCCAGCAGTAGGGACAACTACGAGCAGTACTTC.

This clone has only a few counts. A read error may account for a junction end that differs from germline. The chain has TRBV30 and TRBJ1-5; 8 bases align to TRBD1. This CDR3 spans 17 amino acids. Germline loops: CDR1 GTSNPN, CDR2 SVGIG (reference sequence). The CDR3 loop is CASSWAGGLYSNQPQHF. The CDR3 DNA sequence: TGTGCCTCGAGTTGGGCAGGGGGCCTCTATAGCAATCAGCCCCAGCATTTT.

The chain uses TRBV9 and TRBJ1-1; D is unclear. The V gene lost 0 bases and the J gene lost 4 bases, with 13 bases spanning the gap. Germline lookup yields CDR1 SGDLS and CDR2 YYNGEE. The length of the CDR3 is 15 residues. DNA of the CDR3: TGTGCCAGCAGCGTAGACGCCGGGAAGGTCACTGAAGCTTTCTTT. Amino acids: CASSVDAGKVTEAFF.

This sequence joins TRBV27 and TRBJ1-1, with TRBD1 as a possible D gene (5 bases). Germline lookup yields CDR1 MNHEY and CDR2 SMNVEV (reference sequence). The CDR3 has 14 amino acids. V lost 6 bases, J lost 2 bases, and 13 bases lay in between. The CDR3 DNA is TGTGCCAGCAGCGCCAGGGCGGCCAACACTGAAGCTTTCTTT. This translates into CASSARAANTEAFF.

The table lists this clone with a few counts. The gene calls are TRBV14 and TRBJ1-4; TRBD1 might be the D (6 bases). V dropped 1 base and J dropped 7 bases, with 16 bases sitting between them. The germline CDR1 and CDR2 sequences are SGHDN and FVKESK. The CDR3 covers 16 residues. The CDR3 nucleotides are TGTGCCAGCAGCCAAGTTCAGGGGAGGGGCCGTGAAAAACTGTTTTTT. It codes for CASSQVQGRGREKLFF.

This clone appeared a few times. The chain recombines TRBV2 with TRBJ2-2, with D possibly matching TRBD1 (5 bases). Between the trimmed V and J ends, which lost 3 bases and 3 bases, there was a span of 11 bases. The germline gives CDR1 SNHLY, CDR2 FYNNEI. The CDR3 runs 15 residues. The CDR3 DNA follows: TGTGCCAGCAGTGAGTCATCAGGGTACACCGGGGAGCTGTTTTTT. It translates to CASSESSGYTGELFF.

This clone was counted a few times. CDR3 DNA sequence: TGTGCCAGCAGCTGGACAGGGGATAGCGGCTACACCTTC. Residues: CASSWTGDSGYTF. This chain connects TRBV7-9 to TRBJ1-2, with 9 bases that match TRBD1. Per the germline V gene, CDR1 is SEHNR and CDR2 is FQNEAQ (reference sequence). After removal of 4 bases from V and 8 bases from J, the junction contained 5 bases not matched to a gene. The CDR3 contains 13 residues.

The J gene is TRBJ1-2, the V gene TRBV29-1; TRBD1 matches at 9 bases. The CDR3 loop spans 14 amino acids. Trimming cost V 8 bases and J 3 bases; bases outside gene matches: 10. Germline V gene sequence: CDR1 SQVTM, CDR2 ANQGSEA. In nucleotides, the CDR3 is TGCAGCACCACACCGAGACAGGGGGACTATGGCTACACCTTC. Its protein is CSTTPRQGDYGYTF.

The V and J genes are TRBV7-6 and TRBJ1-3, with D hard to call. V lost 5 bases and J 2 bases, leaving 16 bases between the germline ends. This CDR3 comprises 16 residues. Germline CDR1 reads SGHVS; CDR2 reads FNYEAQ. The CDR3 spells CASSPSPGRTGNTIYF. In nucleotides, the CDR3 is TGTGCCAGCAGCCCCTCTCCTGGGCGAACTGGAAACACCATATATTTT.

This clone was seen a few times. V usage is TRBV28 and J usage is TRBJ2-7; perhaps TRBD1 as D (5 bases). Germline V gives CDR1 MDHEN, CDR2 SYDVKM. Between the trimmed V and J ends, which lost 3 bases and 4 bases, there was a span of 13 bases. The CDR3 contains 14 residues. The CDR3 here is CASSFGLGVYEQYF. For the CDR3, the DNA is TGTGCCAGCAGTTTCGGTCTAGGGGTGTACGAGCAGTACTTC.

This clone has only a few counts. V usage is TRBV4-3 and J usage is TRBJ2-7, with D possibly TRBD1 on 5 matching bases. Germline assignment: CDR1 LGHNA and CDR2 YSLEER. The length of the CDR3 is 15 residues. The ends were cut back, 1 base at V and 3 bases at J, with 13 bases in the middle. CDR3 sequence (DNA): TGCGCCAGCAGCCAAGCTTTGGTACAGGTCTACGAGCAGTACTTC. Its protein is CASSQALVQVYEQYF.

The chain has TRBV13 and TRBJ2-7; 7 nucleotides align to TRBD1. This CDR3 has 15 amino acids. In germline, CDR1 is PRHDT, CDR2 FYEKMQ (reference sequence). The V gene end was trimmed by 7 bases and the J gene end by 3 bases; junction bases not matched to a gene: 12. CDR3 region: CASTSLYRDSYEQYF. The DNA for the CDR3 is TGTGCCAGCACCTCCTTATACCGGGACAGCTACGAGCAGTACTTC.

The rearrangement uses TRBV4-3 and TRBJ2-2; D unclear. Germline CDR1 is LGHNA and CDR2 is YSLEER. The CDR3 is made up of 15 amino acids. V gave up 4 bases and J gave up 3 bases, with 12 bases separating them. In nucleotides, the CDR3 is TGCGCCAGCAGCCGTTCTAGGTTGGACACCGGGGAGCTGTTTTTT. Protein sequence: CASSRSRLDTGELFF.

The chain has TRBV7-2 and TRBJ1-1, with 7 nucleotides matching TRBD1. CDR3 size: 15 residues. V was clipped by 3 bases and J by 1 base; unmatched bases: 5. Looked up from germline, CDR1 is SGHTA and CDR2 is FQGNSA. In DNA form, the CDR3 reads TGTGCCAGCAGCTTTGAGACAGGGCGGAACACTGAAGCTTTCTTT. As protein: CASSFETGRNTEAFF.

The chain joins TRBV20-1 to TRBJ2-7; perhaps TRBD2 as D (6 bases). The germline V gene has CDR1 DFQATT and CDR2 SNEGSKA (reference sequence). This CDR3 has 11 residues. Trimming shortened V by 1 base and J by 6 bases, and 7 bases separated the two germline ends. CDR3 region: CSARAGGEQYF. Here the CDR3 DNA reads TGCAGTGCTAGAGCCGGGGGCGAGCAGTACTTC.

The table lists this clone with a few counts. The chain couples TRBV29-1 to TRBJ1-1; 9 bases agree with TRBD1. V was clipped by 5 bases and J by 1 base; unmatched bases: 5. The CDR3 contains 14 residues. Germline V gene data show CDR1 as SQVTM and CDR2 as ANQGSEA. The CDR3 nucleotides are TGCAGCGTTAAACAGGGGGCTCCGAACACTGAAGCTTTCTTT. Translation: CSVKQGAPNTEAFF.

This rearrangement joins TRBV2 to TRBJ1-1; D is possibly TRBD1 (5 bases). The CDR3 contains 13 residues. Germline lookup yields CDR1 SNHLY and CDR2 FYNNEI. Trimming removed 7 bases at V and 7 bases at J, with 16 bases between. The CDR3 region has the DNA TGTGCCAGCATGGGTGTGGGGCCCGGTGAAGCTTTCTTT. This codes for CASMGVGPGEAFF.

This clone was observed a few times. The chain links TRBV28 to TRBJ1-2, with D unresolved. CDR1 MDHEN and CDR2 SYDVKM come from the germline V gene. V lost 6 bases and J lost 1, with 9 bases in between. This CDR3 region has 13 residues. Written as DNA, the CDR3 is TGTGCCAGCAGCCCTCCCTTTAACTATGGCTACACCTTC. Its protein is CASSPPFNYGYTF.

About this clone: An end of the junction does not agree with germline; a read error may underlie this. This same CDR3 is encoded by further DNA sequences in the sample. J is TRBJ2-5 and V is TRBV18, with D possibly being TRBD1 (5 bases). This CDR3 region has 13 residues. From germline, CDR1 is KGHSH and CDR2 LQKENI. CDR3 sequence reads: CASSPMTEETQYF. The CDR3 DNA reads TGTGCCAGCTCACCAATGACAGAAGAGACTCAGTACTTC.